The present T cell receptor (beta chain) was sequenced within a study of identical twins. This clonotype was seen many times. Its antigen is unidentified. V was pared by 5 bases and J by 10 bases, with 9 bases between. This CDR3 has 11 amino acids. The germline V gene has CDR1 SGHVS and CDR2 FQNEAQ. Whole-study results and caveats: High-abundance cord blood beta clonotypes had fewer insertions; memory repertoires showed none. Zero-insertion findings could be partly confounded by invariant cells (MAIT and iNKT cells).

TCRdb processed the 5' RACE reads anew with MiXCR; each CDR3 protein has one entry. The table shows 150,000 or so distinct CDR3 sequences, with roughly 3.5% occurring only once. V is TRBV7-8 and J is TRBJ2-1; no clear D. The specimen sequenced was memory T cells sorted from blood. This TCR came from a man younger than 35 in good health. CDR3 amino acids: CASSPSLEQFF. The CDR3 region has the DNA TGTGCCAGCAGCCCGAGTTTGGAGCAGTTCTTC.